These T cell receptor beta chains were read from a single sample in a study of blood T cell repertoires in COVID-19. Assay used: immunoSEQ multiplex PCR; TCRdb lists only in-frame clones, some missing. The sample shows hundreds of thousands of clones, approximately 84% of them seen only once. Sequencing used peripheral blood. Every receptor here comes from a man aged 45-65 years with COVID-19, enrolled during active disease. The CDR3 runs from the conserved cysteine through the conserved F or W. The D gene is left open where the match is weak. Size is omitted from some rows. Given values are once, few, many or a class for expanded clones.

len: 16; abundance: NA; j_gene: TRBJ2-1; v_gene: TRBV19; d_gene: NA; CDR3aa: CASSISRVREGNEQFF; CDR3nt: TGTGCCAGTAGTATTAGTCGGGTTCGTGAGGGCAATGAGCAGTTCTTC
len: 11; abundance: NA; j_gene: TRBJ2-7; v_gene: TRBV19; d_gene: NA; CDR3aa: CASSMWGVWYF; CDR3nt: TGTGCCAGTAGTATGTGGGGAGTTTGGTACTTC
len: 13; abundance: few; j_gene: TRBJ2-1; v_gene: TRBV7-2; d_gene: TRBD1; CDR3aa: CASRRTGENEQFF; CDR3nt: TGTGCCAGCAGGAGAACAGGGGAGAATGAGCAGTTCTTC
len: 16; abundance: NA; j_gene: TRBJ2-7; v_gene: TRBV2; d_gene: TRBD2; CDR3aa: CASSTIPGTRRNEQYF; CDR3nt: TGTGCCAGCAGTACCATACCCGGGACTAGGAGAAACGAGCAGTACTTC
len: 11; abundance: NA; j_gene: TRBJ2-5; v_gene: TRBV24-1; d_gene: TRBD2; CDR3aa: CATAGGETQYF; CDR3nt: TGTGCCACGGCGGGGGGTGAGACCCAGTACTTC
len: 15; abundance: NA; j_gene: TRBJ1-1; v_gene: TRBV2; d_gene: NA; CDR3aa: CASSDSGGMNTEAFF; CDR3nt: TGTGCCAGCAGTGACTCCGGCGGGATGAACACTGAAGCTTTCTTT
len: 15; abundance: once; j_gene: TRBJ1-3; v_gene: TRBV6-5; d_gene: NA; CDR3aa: CASSYSSTSGNTIYF; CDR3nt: TGTGCCAGCAGTTACTCGAGTACCTCTGGAAACACCATATATTTT
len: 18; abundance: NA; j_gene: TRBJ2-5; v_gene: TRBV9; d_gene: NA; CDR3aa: CASSVEGSGGLNQETQYF; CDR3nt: TGTGCCAGCAGCGTAGAGGGGAGTGGGGGCCTGAACCAAGAGACCCAGTACTTC
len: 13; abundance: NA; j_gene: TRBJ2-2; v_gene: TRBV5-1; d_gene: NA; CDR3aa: CASSLGQTGELFF; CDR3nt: TGCGCCAGCAGCTTGGGACAGACCGGGGAGCTGTTTTTT
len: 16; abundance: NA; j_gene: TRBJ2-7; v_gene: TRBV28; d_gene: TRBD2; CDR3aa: CASSFTLAGLSYEQYF; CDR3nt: TGTGCCAGCAGTTTCACCCTAGCGGGACTCTCCTACGAGCAGTACTTC
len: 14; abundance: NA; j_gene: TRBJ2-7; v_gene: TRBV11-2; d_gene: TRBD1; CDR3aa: CASSTRQGYYEQYF; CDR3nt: TGTGCCAGCAGCACTCGACAGGGGTACTACGAGCAGTACTTC